This T cell receptor (beta chain) was recorded in a study of graft-versus-host responses after intestinal transplantation. Study at large: Each transplant was multivisceral, liver-intestinal, or isolated intestinal. Anti-thymocyte globulin induction, then tacrolimus and steroids for about three years, went to all recipients. Study results and caveats: Patients who carried graft-donor T cell macrochimerism also had high graft-versus-host to host-versus-graft clonal ratios in their allografts. Investigators detected GvH clones in recipient marrow, with some emerging earlier in ileum or blood.

On this clone: Antigen unknown.

The junction had 7 bases not matched to a gene; V was cut back by 3 bases and J by 3 bases. CDR3 length equals 15 residues. CDR1 and CDR2 from the germline V gene are KGHSH and LQKENI. Assay: immunoSEQ multiplex PCR; the TCRdb copy retains only in-frame clones and omits some. The repertoire holds approximately 77,000 clones, with roughly nine tenths as singletons. The chain links TRBV18 to TRBJ2-5, with 7 bases matching TRBD2. The sequence was collected from a human donor who received an intestinal transplant. The sequences come from unstimulated CD4+ T cells sorted from spleen or lymph node cells, collected before intestinal transplant. The CDR3 loop is CASSPLAGDKETQYF. CDR3 coding DNA: TGTGCCAGCTCACCCTTGGCGGGAGACAAAGAGACCCAGTACTTC.